This T cell receptor (beta chain) was obtained from a study of T-cell reconstitution after alpha-beta-depleted transplantation in children. This clonotype was picked up many times. TCRbeta library construction was performed incorporating unique molecular identifiers. From the PCR reads, TCRdb called clonotypes with MiXCR, one entry per CDR3 protein. The sample has 200,000 to 300,000 distinct CDR3 sequences, 9.5% to 15% seen once. This CDR3 is 15 amino acids long. Germline V lookup: CDR1 SGHVS, CDR2 FQNEAQ. After removal of 6 bases from V and 7 bases from J, the junction contained 8 bases not matched to a gene.

This TCR was recovered from a human donor who donated a stem cell graft to a child with acute lymphoblastic leukemia. V and J are TRBV7-8 and TRBJ2-2; 10 bases are shared with TRBD1. Sequencing was performed on PBMCs from the stem cell graft donor, taken from the stem cell graft. This CDR3 is CASRNPTGGGGELFF. The CDR3 DNA is TGTGCCAGCAGAAATCCGACAGGGGGCGGCGGGGAGCTGTTTTTT. Full variable domain (rest looked up from reference TRBV7-8 and TRBJ2-2): GAGVSQSPRYKVAKRGQDVALRCDPISGHVSLFWYQQALGQGPEFLTYFQNEAQLDKSGLPSDRFFAERPEGSVSTLKIQRTQQEDSAVYLCASRNPTGGGGELFFGEGSRLTVL.